This T cell receptor (beta chain) was found in a study of spatial heterogeneity in lung cancer. On the study more broadly: There were, on average, more than ten raw-read appearances for each unique TCR and UMI combination. The study's findings and limits: Compared with follow-up, resection was when ubiquitous expanded tumor TCRs appeared in blood more.

Individual TCR cDNA molecules each bore their own unique molecular identifier. MiXCR, run by TCRdb on the 5' RACE reads, gives a single entry per CDR3 protein. The data contain 40,000 to 55,000 distinct CDR3 sequences, 6.5% to 8.5% of them seen just once; the ten biggest clones take up about 45%. This clonotype was seen many times. Its antigen remains unknown. Documented time point: sample taken at primary tumor resection. Whole RNA, which was extracted from tumor, nontumor lung tissue or frozen PBMC, was sequenced without any cell sorting. More than 70 TRACERx patients with early, untreated non-small cell lung cancer donated samples. Trimming stripped 7 bases from V and 1 base from J, with 14 bases between. CDR1 is SQVTM and CDR2 is ANQGSEA in the germline V gene. The CDR3 totals 14 residues.

This sequence originates from a female donor with early-stage non-small cell lung cancer. The sequences come from PBMCs, collected at surgery. This rearrangement joins TRBV29-1 to TRBJ1-3; a weak D match, TRBD1 (5 bases). The CDR3 coding sequence is TGCAGCGCAGTGACGGGACCGTCTGGAAACACCATATATTTT. It encodes CSAVTGPSGNTIYF.